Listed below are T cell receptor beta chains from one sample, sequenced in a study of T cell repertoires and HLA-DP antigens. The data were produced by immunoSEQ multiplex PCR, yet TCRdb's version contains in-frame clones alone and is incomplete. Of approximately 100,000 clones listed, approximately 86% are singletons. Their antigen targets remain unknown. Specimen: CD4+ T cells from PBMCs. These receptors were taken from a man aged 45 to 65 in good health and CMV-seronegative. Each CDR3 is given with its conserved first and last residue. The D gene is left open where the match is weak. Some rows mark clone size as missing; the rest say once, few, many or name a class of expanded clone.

CDR3: CAWSHGHASTGELFF; V: TRBV30; size: .; D: .; J: TRBJ2-2
CDR3: CASSQFGQGAETEAFF; V: TRBV4-2; size: once; D: TRBD1; J: TRBJ1-1
CDR3: CASSPRTSGVGTQYF; V: TRBV18; size: .; D: TRBD2; J: TRBJ2-5
CDR3: CASSPSAGNTIYF; V: TRBV9; size: few; D: .; J: TRBJ1-3
CDR3: CAWNALASDTQYF; V: TRBV30; size: .; D: .; J: TRBJ2-3
CDR3: CASSVSQETQYF; V: TRBV9; size: .; D: .; J: TRBJ2-5
CDR3: CASSSDRGNNEQFF; V: TRBV11-2; size: .; D: TRBD1; J: TRBJ2-1
CDR3: CASSRGQGFEKLFF; V: TRBV7-9; size: once; D: TRBD1; J: TRBJ1-4
CDR3: CASSDSVGVGIQYF; V: TRBV6-4; size: few; D: .; J: TRBJ2-4
CDR3: CASFQGWGGEKLFF; V: TRBV18; size: .; D: .; J: TRBJ1-4
CDR3: CASSLAGSGSGNEQFF; V: TRBV7-2; size: .; D: TRBD2; J: TRBJ2-1
CDR3: CSVAPGQGMTEAFF; V: TRBV29-1; size: .; D: TRBD1; J: TRBJ1-1
CDR3: CASRQGRVEKLFF; V: TRBV6-5; size: once; D: .; J: TRBJ1-4
CDR3: CASIPGLAGHNEQFF; V: TRBV10-1; size: .; D: TRBD2; J: TRBJ2-1
CDR3: CASTDTYNEQFF; V: TRBV9; size: .; D: .; J: TRBJ2-1
CDR3: CASSLADRGAGNTIYF; V: TRBV5-1; size: .; D: TRBD1; J: TRBJ1-3
CDR3: CASSLSGRGGYNEQFF; V: TRBV27; size: .; D: TRBD2; J: TRBJ2-1
CDR3: CASHEARVGYGYTF; V: TRBV28; size: once; D: .; J: TRBJ1-2
CDR3: CASSYTQGGSGELFF; V: TRBV6-5; size: .; D: .; J: TRBJ2-2
CDR3: CASSLSAVAHGYTF; V: TRBV28; size: .; D: .; J: TRBJ1-2
CDR3: CASLPGLASTDTQYF; V: TRBV19; size: .; D: TRBD2; J: TRBJ2-3
CDR3: CAYRGQGEAEAFF; V: TRBV30; size: .; D: TRBD1; J: TRBJ1-1
CDR3: CASSLDLRGMGGYTF; V: TRBV11-2; size: many; D: .; J: TRBJ1-2
CDR3: CASSYSGQRYEQYF; V: TRBV6-6; size: .; D: TRBD1; J: TRBJ2-7
CDR3: CASSQDSTGLPQHF; V: TRBV4-2; size: .; D: .; J: TRBJ1-5
CDR3: CASRPGGGAGNEQFF; V: TRBV19; size: .; D: .; J: TRBJ2-1